Listed below are T cell receptor beta chains from one sample, sequenced in a study of OX40 agonist ivuxolimab in advanced cancers. Only in-frame clones appear in the TCRdb table, and some are missing; sequencing was by immunoSEQ multiplex PCR. The data contain some 32,000 clones, 84% of them singletons. The source was CD4+ or CD8+ T cells sorted from blood, collected in a trial of the OX40 agonist ivuxolimab. Source of these receptors: an adult with an advanced solid tumor such as melanoma, head and neck, liver or kidney cancer. CDR3s include the opening cysteine and the closing phenylalanine or tryptophan. D genes are given only for firm matches. Size is stated for part of the rows, as once, few or many counts, or as a class when the clone is expanded.

14	TRBJ1-5	TRBV5-6	.	.	CASSLGGANQPQHF	TGTGCCAGCAGCTTAGGCGGGGCGAATCAGCCCCAGCATTTT
11	TRBJ2-1	TRBV5-4	.	.	CASSFANEQFF	TGTGCCAGCAGCTTCGCCAATGAGCAGTTCTTC
14	TRBJ2-7	TRBV6-1	.	.	CASWAGVLVYEQYF	TGTGCCAGTTGGGCCGGGGTCCTGGTGTACGAGCAGTACTTC
11	TRBJ2-5	TRBV30	.	.	CAAELGETQYF	TGTGCCGCCGAACTAGGGGAAACCCAGTACTTC
13	TRBJ2-1	TRBV6-5	TRBD2	once	CASGLAEYNEQFF	TGTGCCAGCGGGCTAGCGGAATACAATGAGCAGTTCTTC
11	TRBJ2-7	TRBV6-1	.	.	CAIQAGYEQYF	TGTGCCATTCAGGCAGGGTACGAGCAGTACTTC
15	TRBJ2-1	TRBV10-3	.	.	CAISEMSSSYNEQFF	TGTGCCATCAGTGAGATGTCTAGCTCCTACAATGAGCAGTTCTTC
13	TRBJ2-1	TRBV4-3	.	.	CASSLRQYNEQFF	TGCGCCAGCAGCCTGCGACAGTACAATGAGCAGTTCTTC
16	TRBJ2-3	TRBV6-4	TRBD2	once	CASSDSASGSTDTQYF	TGTGCCAGCAGTGACTCCGCTAGCGGGAGCACAGATACGCAGTATTTT
14	TRBJ2-3	TRBV4-1	.	few	CASSQDRSTDTQYF	TGCGCCAGCAGCCAAGATCGGAGCACAGATACGCAGTATTTT
14	TRBJ2-7	TRBV11-2	.	few	CASSLGPSIYEQYF	TGTGCCAGCAGCTTAGGGCCGAGTATCTACGAGCAGTACTTC
12	TRBJ2-4	TRBV4-2	.	.	CASSQGRDIQYF	TGTGCCAGCAGCCAAGGGAGGGACATTCAGTACTTC
15	TRBJ2-7	TRBV18	.	once	CASSLSGSGHYEQYF	TGTGCCAGCTCACTATCCGGGAGCGGTCACTACGAGCAGTACTTC
17	TRBJ2-1	TRBV19	TRBD2	.	CASSIQTSGGPVGEQFF	TGTGCCAGTAGTATCCAGACTAGCGGGGGGCCGGTGGGCGAGCAGTTCTTC
13	TRBJ1-6	TRBV18	.	.	CASSPGGSSPLHF	TGTGCCAGCTCACCCGGAGGCAGTTCACCCCTCCACTTT
17	TRBJ2-4	TRBV5-6	.	.	CASSFSYGDGGKNIQYF	TGTGCCAGCAGCTTCTCGTATGGGGACGGGGGCAAAAACATTCAGTACTTC
14	TRBJ1-1	TRBV6-6	.	once	CASRPRTVNTEAFF	TGTGCCAGCAGACCCAGGACGGTTAACACTGAAGCTTTCTTT
15	TRBJ1-5	TRBV19	.	.	CASLRRGGVSQPQHF	TGTGCCAGTCTACGCAGGGGTGGCGTTTCCCAGCCCCAGCATTTT
14	TRBJ1-6	TRBV4-2	.	.	CASSQGSGSSPLHF	TGTGCCAGCAGCCAAGGGTCCGGTAGCTCACCCCTCCACTTT
13	TRBJ2-3	TRBV6-4	.	.	CASSRGGADTQYF	TGTGCCAGCAGTAGGGGAGGTGCAGATACGCAGTATTTT
12	TRBJ2-7	TRBV7-8	.	.	CASSHVPYEQYF	TGTGCCAGCAGCCACGTCCCCTACGAGCAGTACTTC
15	TRBJ2-1	TRBV19	TRBD2	.	CASSSLAGAHSEQFF	TGTGCCAGTAGTAGTTTAGCGGGGGCACACAGTGAGCAGTTCTTC
14	TRBJ1-5	TRBV4-1	.	many	CASSPGGSNQPQHF	TGCGCCAGCAGCCCCGGCGGCAGCAATCAGCCCCAGCATTTT
17	TRBJ2-3	TRBV30	TRBD2	.	CAWSGLAGGRSTDTQYF	TGTGCCTGGAGTGGATTAGCGGGAGGGAGATCCACAGATACGCAGTATTTT
20	TRBJ2-3	TRBV7-3	TRBD2	.	CASSPRGVAGVTNSTDTQYF	TGTGCCAGCAGCCCCCGGGGGGTTGCGGGGGTAACCAATAGCACAGATACGCAGTATTTT
15	TRBJ2-7	TRBV21-1	.	few	CASSTGQPINYEQYF	TGTGCCAGCAGCACCGGACAGCCGATTAACTACGAGCAGTACTTC
15	TRBJ1-1	TRBV19	.	.	CASSSPATLGDEAFF	TGTGCCAGTAGTAGTCCGGCCACTCTGGGCGATGAAGCTTTCTTT
14	TRBJ1-6	TRBV6-5	TRBD1	.	CASRKGDSNSPLHF	TGTGCCAGCAGAAAGGGGGACAGTAATTCACCCCTCCACTTT
14	TRBJ2-7	TRBV29-1	TRBD2	.	CSVEGREGLSEQYF	TGCAGCGTGGAAGGACGGGAGGGGCTATCCGAGCAGTACTTC